One T cell receptor beta chain is described in this entry. TRAV- and TRBV-specific primers, spanning alpha and beta chains, primed first-strand cDNA. A constant-region primer paired with the V-primer adapter amplified TCRs over approximately 20 PCR cycles. TCRdb re-analysed the reads in MiXCR, keeping a single row per CDR3 protein. The table shows tens of thousands of distinct CDR3 sequences, with around a sixth occurring only once. The CDR3 is 15 residues long. The V gene's germline CDR1 is ENHRY and CDR2 SYGVKD. The V end lost 5 bases, the J end lost 1 base, and 14 bases lay between the germline ends. The record originates from a study of low-dose radiotherapy and immunotherapy resistance in tumors. About the research overall: Daily, from cycle 1 day 1 and for four cycles, patients took oral aspirin 300 mg.

Time point described: after trial treatment. Documented treatment: LDRT plus nivolumab, ipilimumab, low-dose cyclophosphamide and aspirin (RACIN trial). Ipilimumab, nivolumab, aspirin, low-dose cyclophosphamide and low-dose radiotherapy were administered to donors. The chain links TRBV10-3 to TRBJ1-1; D is possibly TRBD1 (5 bases). The input for sequencing was PBMCs, taken after low-dose radiotherapy plus immunotherapy. The TCR comes from a male donor with prostate cancer. CDR3: CAISNGQTANTEAFF. DNA of the CDR3: TGTGCCATCAGTAACGGACAAACGGCGAACACTGAAGCTTTCTTT.